This T cell receptor beta chain was recorded in a study of T cell repertoires in cytomegalovirus infection. Study information: Through public TCR beta signatures, both CMV infection and matching HLA type were indicated.

The study's findings and limits: Pooled public TCR beta family frequency picked out CMV carriers with the relevant HLA. It was HLA-C-restricted CMV-specific TCR beta clonotypes that dominated the response ex vivo.

TCRdb analysed the reads with MiXCR anew, one entry per CDR3 protein. The sample lists approximately 700,000 distinct CDR3 sequences; less than 40% were seen once. This clonotype was detected ten times or more. Antigen: not known. The CDR3 runs 12 residues. V was shortened by 3 bases and J by 3 bases, with 4 bases between the two germline ends. Germline V gene sequence: CDR1 SGHVS, CDR2 FQNEAQ. This TCR came from a human donor in good health (CMV status not recorded). Some clones in this sample may be carry-over from other donors' samples. This rearrangement joins TRBV7-8 to TRBJ2-3; unclear D gene. The sequenced material came from PBMCs. CDR3 sequence (DNA): TGTGCCAGCAGCTTTTTAACAGATACGCAGTATTTT. As protein: CASSFLTDTQYF.